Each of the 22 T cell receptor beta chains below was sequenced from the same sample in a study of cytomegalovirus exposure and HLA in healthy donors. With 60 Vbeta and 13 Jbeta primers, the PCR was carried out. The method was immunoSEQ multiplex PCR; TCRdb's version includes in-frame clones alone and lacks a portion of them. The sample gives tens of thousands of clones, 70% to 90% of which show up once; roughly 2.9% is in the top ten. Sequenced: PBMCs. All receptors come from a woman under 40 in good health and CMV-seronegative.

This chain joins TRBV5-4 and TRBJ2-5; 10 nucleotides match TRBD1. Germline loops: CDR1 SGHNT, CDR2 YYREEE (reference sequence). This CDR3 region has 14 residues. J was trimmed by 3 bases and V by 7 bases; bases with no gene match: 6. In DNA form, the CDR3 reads TGTGCCAGCTCATCCGGGACAGGGGAAGAGACCCAGTACTTC. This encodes CASSSGTGEETQYF.

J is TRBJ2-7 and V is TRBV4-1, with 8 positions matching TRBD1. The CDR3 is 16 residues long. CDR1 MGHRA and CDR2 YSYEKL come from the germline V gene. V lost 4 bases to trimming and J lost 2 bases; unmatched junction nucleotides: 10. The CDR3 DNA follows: TGCGCCAGCAGCCTAAACCAGGGGGCAACAGCCTACGAGCAGTACTTC. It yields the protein CASSLNQGATAYEQYF.

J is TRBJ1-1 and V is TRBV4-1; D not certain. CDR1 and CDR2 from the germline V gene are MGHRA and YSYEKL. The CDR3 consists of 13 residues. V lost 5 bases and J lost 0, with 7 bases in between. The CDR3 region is CASSALLNTEAFF. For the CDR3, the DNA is TGCGCCAGCAGCGCGCTACTGAACACTGAAGCTTTCTTT.

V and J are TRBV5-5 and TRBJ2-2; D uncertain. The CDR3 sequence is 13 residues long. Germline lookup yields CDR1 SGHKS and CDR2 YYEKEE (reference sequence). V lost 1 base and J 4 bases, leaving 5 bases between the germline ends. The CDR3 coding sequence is TGTGCCAGCAGCTTGCCCGGCACCGGGGAGCTGTTTTTT. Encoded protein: CASSLPGTGELFF. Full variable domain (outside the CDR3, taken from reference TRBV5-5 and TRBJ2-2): DAGVTQSPTHLIKTRGQQVTLRCSPISGHKSVSWYQQVLGQGPQFIFQYYEKEERGRGNFPDRFSARQFPNYSSELNVNALLLGDSALYLCASSLPGTGELFFGEGSRLTVL.

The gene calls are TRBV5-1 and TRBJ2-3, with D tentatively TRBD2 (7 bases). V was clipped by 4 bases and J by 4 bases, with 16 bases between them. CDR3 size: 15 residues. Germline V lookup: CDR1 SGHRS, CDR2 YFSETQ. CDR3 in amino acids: CASSIGGPRPDTQYF. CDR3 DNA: TGCGCCAGCAGCATCGGGGGGCCCCGACCAGATACGCAGTATTTT.

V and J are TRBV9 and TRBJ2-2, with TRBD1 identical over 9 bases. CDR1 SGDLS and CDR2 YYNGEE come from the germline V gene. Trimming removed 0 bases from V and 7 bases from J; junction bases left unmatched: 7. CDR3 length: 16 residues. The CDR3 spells CASSVETGGGGGELFF. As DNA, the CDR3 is TGTGCCAGCAGCGTAGAGACAGGGGGAGGGGGCGGGGAGCTGTTTTTT.

The CDR3 sequence: CASRQASNQPQHF. The CDR3 DNA reads as TGTGCCAGTAGACAGGCCTCGAATCAGCCCCAGCATTTT. The V and J genes are TRBV10-3 and TRBJ1-5, with D maybe TRBD1 (6 bases). V lost 10 bases, J lost 4 bases, and 14 bases lay in between. This CDR3 has 13 amino acids. CDR1 and CDR2 from the germline V gene are ENHRY and SYGVKD.

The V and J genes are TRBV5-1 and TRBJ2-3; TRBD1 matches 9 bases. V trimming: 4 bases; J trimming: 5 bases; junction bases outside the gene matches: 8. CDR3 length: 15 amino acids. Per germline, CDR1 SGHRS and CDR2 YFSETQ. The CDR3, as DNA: TGCGCCAGCAGCCGCAACAGGGGGCTGATAGATACGCAGTATTTT. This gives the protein CASSRNRGLIDTQYF.

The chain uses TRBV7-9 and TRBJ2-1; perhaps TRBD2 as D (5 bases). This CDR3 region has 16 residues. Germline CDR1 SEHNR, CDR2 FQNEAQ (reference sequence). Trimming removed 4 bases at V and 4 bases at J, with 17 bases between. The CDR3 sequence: CASSWKPGLRYNEQFF. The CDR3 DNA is TGTGCCAGCAGCTGGAAGCCGGGGTTACGGTACAATGAGCAGTTCTTC.

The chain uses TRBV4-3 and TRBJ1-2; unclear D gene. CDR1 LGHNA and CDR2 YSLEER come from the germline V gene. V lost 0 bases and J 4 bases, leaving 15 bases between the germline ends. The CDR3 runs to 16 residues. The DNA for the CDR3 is TGCGCCAGCAGCCAAGATCTGTCGGAGGACTCCTATGGCTACACCTTC. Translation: CASSQDLSEDSYGYTF.

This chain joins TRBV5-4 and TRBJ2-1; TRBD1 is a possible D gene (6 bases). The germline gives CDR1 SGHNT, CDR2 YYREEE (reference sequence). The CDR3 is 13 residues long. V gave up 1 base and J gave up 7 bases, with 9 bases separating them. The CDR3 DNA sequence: TGTGCCAGCAGCTTGTACACAGGGAATGAGCAGTTCTTC. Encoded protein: CASSLYTGNEQFF.

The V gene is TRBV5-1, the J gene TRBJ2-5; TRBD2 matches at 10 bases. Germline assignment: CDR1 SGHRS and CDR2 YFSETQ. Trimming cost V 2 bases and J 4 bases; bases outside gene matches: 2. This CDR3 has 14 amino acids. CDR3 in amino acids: CASSFSGGIETQYF. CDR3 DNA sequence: TGCGCCAGCAGCTTTAGCGGGGGGATAGAGACCCAGTACTTC.

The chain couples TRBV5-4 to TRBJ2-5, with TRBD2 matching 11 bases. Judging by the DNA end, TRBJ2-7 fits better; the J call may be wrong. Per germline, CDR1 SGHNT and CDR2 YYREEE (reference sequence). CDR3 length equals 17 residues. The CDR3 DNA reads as TGTGCCAGCAGCTTGGGACTAGCGGGACGCAGCTCCTACGAGCAGTACTTC. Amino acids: CASSLGLAGRSSYEQYF.

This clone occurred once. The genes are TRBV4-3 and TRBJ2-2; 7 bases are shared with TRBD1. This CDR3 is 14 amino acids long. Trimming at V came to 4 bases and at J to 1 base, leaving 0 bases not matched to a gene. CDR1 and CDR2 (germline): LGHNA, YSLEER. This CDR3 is CASSRQGNTGELFF. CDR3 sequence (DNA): TGCGCCAGCAGCCGACAGGGGAACACCGGGGAGCTGTTTTTT.

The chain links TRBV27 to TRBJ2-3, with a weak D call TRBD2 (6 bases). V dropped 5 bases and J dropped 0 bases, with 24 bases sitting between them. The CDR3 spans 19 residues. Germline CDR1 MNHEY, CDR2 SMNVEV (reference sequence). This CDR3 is CASSPPRDFLTLSTDTQYF. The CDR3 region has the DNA TGTGCCAGCAGTCCGCCACGGGACTTTCTAACTCTTAGCACAGATACGCAGTATTTT.

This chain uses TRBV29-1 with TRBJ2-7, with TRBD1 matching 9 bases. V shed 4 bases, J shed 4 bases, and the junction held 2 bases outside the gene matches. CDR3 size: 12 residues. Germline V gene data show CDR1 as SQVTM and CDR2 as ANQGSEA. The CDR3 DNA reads TGCAGCGTTGGTGGACAGGGGTACGAGCAGTACTTC. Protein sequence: CSVGGQGYEQYF.

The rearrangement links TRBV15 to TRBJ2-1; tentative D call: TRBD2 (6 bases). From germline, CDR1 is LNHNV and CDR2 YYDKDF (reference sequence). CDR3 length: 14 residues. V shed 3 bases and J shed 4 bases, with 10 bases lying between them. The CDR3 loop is CATSSGTRYNEQFF. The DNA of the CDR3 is TGTGCCACCAGCAGCGGGACTCGATACAATGAGCAGTTCTTC. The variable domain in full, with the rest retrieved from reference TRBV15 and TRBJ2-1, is DAMVIQNPRYQVTQFGKPVTLSCSQTLNHNVMYWYQQKSSQAPKLLFHYYDKDFNNEADTPDNFQSRRPNTSFCFLDIRSPGLGDTAMYLCATSSGTRYNEQFFGPGTRLTVL.

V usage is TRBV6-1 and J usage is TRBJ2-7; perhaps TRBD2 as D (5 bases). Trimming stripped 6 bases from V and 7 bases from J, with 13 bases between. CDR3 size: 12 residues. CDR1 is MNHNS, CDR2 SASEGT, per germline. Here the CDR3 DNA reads TGTGCCAGCAGGGGAGACTCTCGGGAGCAGTACTTC. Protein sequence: CASRGDSREQYF.

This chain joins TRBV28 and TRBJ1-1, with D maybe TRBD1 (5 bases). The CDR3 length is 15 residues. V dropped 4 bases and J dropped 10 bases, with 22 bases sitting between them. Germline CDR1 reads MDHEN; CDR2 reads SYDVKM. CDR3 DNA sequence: TGTGCCAGCAGTTCCAGAGGCCAGGGCATGGGTAGAGCTTTCTTT. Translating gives CASSSRGQGMGRAFF.

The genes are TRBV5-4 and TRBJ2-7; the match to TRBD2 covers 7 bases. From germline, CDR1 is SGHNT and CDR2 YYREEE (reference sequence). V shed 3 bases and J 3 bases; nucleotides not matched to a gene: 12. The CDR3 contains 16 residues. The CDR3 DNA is TGTGCCAGCAGCTCAGTCGCGGGGGTAAATTTCTACGAGCAGTACTTC. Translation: CASSSVAGVNFYEQYF.

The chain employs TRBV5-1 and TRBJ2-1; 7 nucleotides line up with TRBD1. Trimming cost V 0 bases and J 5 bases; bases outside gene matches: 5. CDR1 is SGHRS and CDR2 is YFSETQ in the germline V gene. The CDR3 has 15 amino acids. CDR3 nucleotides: TGCGCCAGCAGCTTGGATGGGACAGAGGACAATGAGCAGTTCTTC. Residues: CASSLDGTEDNEQFF.

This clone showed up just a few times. CDR3 sequence (DNA): TGTGCCTGGAGTCAGGGTTCCGTGGGTGAAAAACTGTTTTTT. It yields the protein CAWSQGSVGEKLFF. The chain couples TRBV30 to TRBJ1-4; D is possibly TRBD1 (5 bases). Germline V gives CDR1 GTSNPN, CDR2 SVGIG (reference sequence). The ends were cut back, 2 bases at V and 7 bases at J, with 14 bases in the middle. The CDR3 consists of 14 residues.